This TCR beta chain was recovered during a study of blood T cells in healthy people across ages. Study at large: Template switching captured about one barcoded beta molecule per two T cells.

Isolation per sample recovered at least 7 million PBMCs. It was with a sample-barcoded 5' primer and a J-beta primer mix that a second PCR of about 7 to 12 cycles was run. No fewer than 3 million CDR3-containing paired-end reads came from each sample. TCRdb independently ran MiXCR on the 5' RACE reads; one entry per CDR3 protein. The sample includes some 1,800,000 distinct CDR3 sequences, approximately 40% of them seen just once. The germline V gene has CDR1 SQVTM and CDR2 ANQGSEA. The CDR3 runs to 13 residues. V was pared by 4 bases and J by 4 bases, with 13 bases between. The TCR was taken from a human donor in good health. The V gene is TRBV29-1, the J gene TRBJ1-1; tentative D call: TRBD1 (5 bases). The sequenced material came from blood. The CDR3: CSVAPLGGTEAFF. The CDR3 DNA follows: TGCAGCGTTGCCCCTTTGGGGGGCACTGAAGCTTTCTTT. Full variable domain (outside the CDR3, taken from reference TRBV29-1 and TRBJ1-1): SAVISQKPSRDICQRGTSLTIQCQVDSQVTMMFWYRQQPGQSLTLIATANQGSEATYESGFVIDKFPISRPNLTFSTLTVSNMSPEDSSIYLCSVAPLGGTEAFFGQGTRLTVV.